The T cell receptor beta chain under discussion was sequenced for a study of blood T cell repertoires in COVID-19. The overall study: COVID-19 samples, acute and convalescent, were from the United States, Italy and Spain. In each case, the material was cDNA or gDNA derived from T cells, B-cell-depleted T cells, or PBMCs.

Source study methods: Reference gene primer amplification gave estimated nucleated cell counts. Repertoires were generated with immunoSEQ multiplex PCR, while TCRdb's copy carries only in-frame clones and drops some. The V and J calls and clone size were taken over from that table, and D and trimming were inferred from the DNA. This sample has approximately 86,000 clones, with approximately 86% found just once. V dropped 2 bases and J dropped 6; count of bases not matched to a gene: 4. CDR3 size: 14 residues. Germline CDR1 and CDR2: SGHNT and YYREEE (reference sequence). Material: peripheral blood. The genes are TRBV5-4 and TRBJ2-5; 10 nucleotides agree with TRBD1. The TCR sequence derives from a man aged 50-59 years with acute or convalescent COVID-19. In DNA, the CDR3 is TGTGCCAGCAGCTTCGGACAGGGGGGAAAGACCCAGTACTTC. This gives the protein CASSFGQGGKTQYF.